A selection of T cell receptor beta chains follows, all from one sample in a study of regulatory T cells in long-lasting Graves disease. One entry per CDR3 protein results from TCRdb running MiXCR on the multiplex PCR reads. The repertoire holds roughly 410,000 distinct CDR3 sequences, with over 14% as singletons. The same specimen was also included in a second study, on T cells in Graves' hyperthyroidism and ophthalmopathy.

The sample consisted of peripheral blood mononuclear cells (PBMCs), taken at new diagnosis, from a patient treated with antithyroid drugs. These receptors all stem from a middle-aged woman with Graves disease. Each CDR3 is given with its conserved first and last residue. D genes are given only for firm matches. Not all rows give a size; the values are once, few, many and, for expanded clones, a class.

J	size	D	V	CDR3	DNA
TRBJ1-1	many	NA	TRBV29-1	CSVAETMNTETFF	TGCAGCGTGGCAGAGACCATGAACACTGAAACTTTCTTT
TRBJ2-7	NA	TRBD1	TRBV6-2/TRBV6-3	CASRPFSGTGDEQYF	TGTGCCAGCAGGCCCTTTTCCGGGACAGGGGACGAGCAGTACTTC
TRBJ2-2	few	NA	TRBV7-2	CASSSYSTGELFF	TGTGCCAGCAGCTCATACTCCACCGGGGAGCTGTTTTTT
TRBJ2-2	NA	TRBD1	TRBV28	CASSSKTGVSTGELFF	TGTGCCAGCAGTTCCAAGACAGGGGTGAGCACCGGGGAGCTGTTTTTT
TRBJ2-1	many	NA	TRBV12-3/TRBV12-4	CASTSAGNEQFF	TGTGCCAGCACCTCAGCGGGCAATGAGCAGTTCTTC
TRBJ2-7	few	NA	TRBV4-1	CASSQKDDYEQYF	TGCGCCAGCAGCCAAAAAGATGACTACGAGCAGTACTTC
TRBJ2-3	few	TRBD2	TRBV7-3	CASSLYGLAETTDTQYF	TGTGCCAGCAGCCTCTACGGACTAGCGGAGACCACAGATACGCAGTATTTT
TRBJ2-3	many	TRBD2	TRBV20-1	CSASFSGAGSTDTQYF	TGCAGTGCTAGTTTTAGCGGGGCAGGGAGCACAGATACGCAGTATTTT
TRBJ1-5	many	NA	TRBV28	CASTWVSGNQPQHF	TGTGCCAGCACATGGGTTTCGGGGAATCAGCCCCAGCATTTT
TRBJ2-7	NA	NA	TRBV20-1	CSARDRGRYEQYF	TGCAGTGCTAGAGATCGGGGGCGGTACGAGCAGTACTTC
TRBJ2-3	many	TRBD2	TRBV7-8	CASSLVVGLAGADTQYF	TGTGCCAGCAGCTTAGTTGTAGGACTAGCGGGAGCTGATACGCAGTATTTT
TRBJ2-3	NA	TRBD2	TRBV20-1	CSARDLAGGGDTQYF	TGCAGTGCTAGAGATCTAGCGGGAGGAGGAGATACGCAGTATTTT
TRBJ1-4	few	TRBD1	TRBV6-9	CASSYVGTGDEKLFF	TGTGCCAGCAGTTACGTCGGGACAGGGGATGAAAAACTGTTTTTT
TRBJ2-1	many	NA	TRBV3-1	CASSQREATLPYNEQFF	TGTGCCAGCAGCCAAAGAGAGGCGACCCTTCCTTACAATGAGCAGTTCTTC
TRBJ2-7	many	NA	TRBV6-5	CASSYSNLDYEQYF	TGTGCCAGCAGTTACTCGAATCTGGATTACGAGCAGTACTTC
TRBJ1-2	NA	TRBD1	TRBV15	CATSRIPARQGDGYTF	TGTGCCACCAGCAGGATTCCAGCGAGACAGGGGGATGGCTACACCTTC
TRBJ1-6	many	TRBD1	TRBV11-3	CASSHGQGASNSPLHF	TGTGCCAGCAGTCACGGACAGGGGGCTTCCAATTCACCCCTCCACTTT
TRBJ2-7	NA	NA	TRBV27	CASSPTGPGIEQYF	TGTGCCAGCAGCCCTACGGGACCAGGGATCGAGCAGTACTTC
TRBJ2-1	NA	TRBD2	TRBV4-2	CASSQDLSGRKNEQFF	TGTGCCAGCAGCCAAGATTTAAGCGGGAGAAAGAATGAGCAGTTCTTC
TRBJ2-7	many	NA	TRBV7-2	CASSFGSWVQQYF	TGTGCCAGCAGCTTCGGTTCCTGGGTACAGCAGTACTTC
TRBJ2-7	many	NA	TRBV27	CASRPSRGRTSYEQYF	TGTGCCAGCCGCCCATCTCGAGGTAGAACCTCCTACGAGCAGTACTTC
TRBJ2-5	few	NA	TRBV7-3	CASSPQGAGGTQYF	TGTGCCAGCAGCCCTCAGGGGGCGGGGGGGACCCAGTACTTC
TRBJ2-3	many	TRBD2	TRBV12-3/TRBV12-4	CASSFVAGESTDTQYF	TGTGCCAGCAGTTTCGTAGCGGGGGAGAGCACAGATACGCAGTATTTT
TRBJ1-1	many	NA	TRBV7-2	CASSLALGAGEAFF	TGTGCCAGCAGCTTAGCGCTGGGGGCGGGTGAAGCTTTCTTT
TRBJ2-7	many	NA	TRBV11-2	CASSYLLGSHEQYF	TGTGCCAGCAGCTATCTTCTAGGGTCCCACGAGCAGTACTTC
TRBJ2-5	NA	TRBD2	TRBV25-1	CASSEVTSGSLGETQYF	TGTGCCAGCAGTGAGGTTACTAGCGGGAGCCTCGGGGAGACCCAGTACTTC
TRBJ2-5	many	TRBD1	TRBV12-3/TRBV12-4	CASSLGTGRETQYF	TGTGCCAGCAGTTTGGGGACAGGGAGAGAGACCCAGTACTTC
TRBJ2-2	few	NA	TRBV7-2	CASSSPAGPAHGELFF	TGTGCCAGCAGCTCCCCAGCAGGACCCGCCCACGGGGAGCTGTTTTTT
TRBJ2-1	NA	NA	TRBV18	CASSLPIRNEQFF	TGTGCCAGCTCACTCCCTATACGGAATGAGCAGTTCTTC
TRBJ2-4	many	NA	TRBV28	CASSFGSGSLGIQYF	TGTGCCAGCAGTTTTGGTTCTGGGAGTTTAGGCATTCAGTACTTC
TRBJ2-7	NA	NA	TRBV6-2/TRBV6-3	CASGYRDRSSYEQYF	TGTGCCAGCGGTTACCGGGACCGCAGCTCCTACGAGCAGTACTTC
TRBJ2-3	many	NA	TRBV11-2	CASSLGSDTQYF	TGTGCCAGCAGTCTTGGATCAGATACGCAGTATTTT
TRBJ2-1	many	NA	TRBV28	CASSLQIGGSYNEQFF	TGTGCCAGCAGTTTACAGATTGGGGGGTCCTACAATGAGCAGTTCTTC
TRBJ2-7	NA	TRBD1	TRBV10-2	CASYNRDSSSYEQYF	TGCGCCAGCTATAACCGGGACAGTAGCTCCTACGAGCAGTACTTC
TRBJ1-4	few	NA	TRBV20-1	CSARNRFRAPNEKLFF	TGCAGTGCTCGGAACCGATTTAGGGCCCCTAATGAAAAACTGTTTTTT
TRBJ2-1	few	TRBD2	TRBV2	CASSETGVWTSGTYSSYNEQFF	TGTGCCAGCAGTGAAACGGGTGTCTGGACTAGCGGGACCTACAGCTCCTACAATGAGCAGTTCTTC
TRBJ1-3	many	TRBD1	TRBV18	CASSLGTGTGNTIYF	TGTGCCAGCTCTCTAGGGACAGGGACCGGAAACACCATATATTTT
TRBJ1-1	few	NA	TRBV28	CATARVVTEAFF	TGTGCCACCGCCAGGGTTGTCACTGAAGCTTTCTTT
TRBJ2-1	NA	NA	TRBV28	CASSLLTSYNEQFF	TGTGCCAGCAGCCTGCTTACCAGTTACAATGAGCAGTTCTTC
TRBJ2-2	many	NA	TRBV3-1	CASSRANTGELFF	TGTGCCAGCAGCCGGGCGAACACCGGGGAGCTGTTTTTT
TRBJ1-1	many	NA	TRBV20-1	CSARALNRQGEAFF	TGCAGTGCTAGAGCCCTAAATAGGCAGGGTGAAGCTTTCTTT